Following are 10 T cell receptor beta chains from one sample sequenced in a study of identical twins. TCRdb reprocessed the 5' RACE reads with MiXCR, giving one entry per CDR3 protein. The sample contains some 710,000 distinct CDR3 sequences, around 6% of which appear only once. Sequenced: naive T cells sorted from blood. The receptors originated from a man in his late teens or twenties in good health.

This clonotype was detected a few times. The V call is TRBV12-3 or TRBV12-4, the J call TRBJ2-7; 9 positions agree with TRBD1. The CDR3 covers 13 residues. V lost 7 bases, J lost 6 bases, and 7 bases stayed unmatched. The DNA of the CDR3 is TGTGCCAGCATCTCGGACAGGGGAATCGAGCAGTACGTC. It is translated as CASISDRGIEQYV.

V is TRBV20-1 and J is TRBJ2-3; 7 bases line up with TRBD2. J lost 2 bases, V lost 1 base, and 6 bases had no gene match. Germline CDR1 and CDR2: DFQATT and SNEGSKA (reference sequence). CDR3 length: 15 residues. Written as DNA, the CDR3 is TGCAGTGCTAGAGTCCTGGGGACTAACACAGATACGCAGTATTTT. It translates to CSARVLGTNTDTQYF.

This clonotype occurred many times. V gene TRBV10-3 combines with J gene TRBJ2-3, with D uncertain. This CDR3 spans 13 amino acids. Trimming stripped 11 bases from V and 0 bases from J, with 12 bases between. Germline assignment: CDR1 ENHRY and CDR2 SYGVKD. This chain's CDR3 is CASKEFSTDTQYF. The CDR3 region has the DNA TGTGCCTCAAAGGAGTTTAGCACAGATACGCAGTATTTT.

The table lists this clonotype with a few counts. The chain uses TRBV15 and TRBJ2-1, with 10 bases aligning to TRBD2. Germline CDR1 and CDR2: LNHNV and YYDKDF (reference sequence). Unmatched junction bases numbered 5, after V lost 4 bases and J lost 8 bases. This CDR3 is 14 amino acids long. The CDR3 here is CATSMGLANDEQFF. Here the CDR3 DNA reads TGTGCCACCAGCATGGGACTAGCGAATGATGAGCAGTTCTTC.

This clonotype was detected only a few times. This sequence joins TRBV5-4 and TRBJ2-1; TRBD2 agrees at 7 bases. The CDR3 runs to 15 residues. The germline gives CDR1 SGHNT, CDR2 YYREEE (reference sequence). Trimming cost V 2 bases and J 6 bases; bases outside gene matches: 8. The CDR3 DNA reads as TGTGCCAGCAGCTTCGGACTAGAGGGGAGCAATGAGCAGTTCTTC. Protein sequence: CASSFGLEGSNEQFF.

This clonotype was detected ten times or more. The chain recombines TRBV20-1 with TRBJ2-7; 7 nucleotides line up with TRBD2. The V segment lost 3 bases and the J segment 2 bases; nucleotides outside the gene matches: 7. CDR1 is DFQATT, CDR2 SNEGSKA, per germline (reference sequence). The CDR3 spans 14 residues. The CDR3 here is CSASPSGKTYEQYF. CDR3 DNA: TGCAGTGCTAGCCCTAGCGGCAAAACCTACGAGCAGTACTTC.

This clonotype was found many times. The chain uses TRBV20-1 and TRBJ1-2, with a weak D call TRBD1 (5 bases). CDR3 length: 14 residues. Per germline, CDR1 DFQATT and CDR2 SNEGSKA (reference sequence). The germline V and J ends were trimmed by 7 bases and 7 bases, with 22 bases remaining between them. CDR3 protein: CSDSPVGGTFGYTF. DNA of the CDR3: TGCAGTGACTCGCCTGTTGGTGGGACTTTTGGCTACACCTTC.

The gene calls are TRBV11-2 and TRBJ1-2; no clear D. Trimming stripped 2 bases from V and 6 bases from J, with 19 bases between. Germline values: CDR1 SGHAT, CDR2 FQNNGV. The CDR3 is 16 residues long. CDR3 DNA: TGTGCCAGCAGCTTAACTGCGGGGTCTTTGGGAGATGGCTACACCTTC. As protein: CASSLTAGSLGDGYTF. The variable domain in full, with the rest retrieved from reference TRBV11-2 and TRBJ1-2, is EAGVAQSPRYKIIEKRQSVAFWCNPISGHATLYWYQQILGQGPKLLIQFQNNGVVDDSQLPKDRFSAERLKGVDSTLKIQPAKLEDSAVYLCASSLTAGSLGDGYTFGSGTRLTVV.

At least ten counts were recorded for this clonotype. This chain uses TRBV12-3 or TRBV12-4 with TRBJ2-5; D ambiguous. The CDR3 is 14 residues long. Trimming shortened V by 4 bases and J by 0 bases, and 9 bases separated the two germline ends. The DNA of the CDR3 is TGTGCCAGCAGTTCGAGCCCAGACCAAGAGACCCAGTACTTC. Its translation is CASSSSPDQETQYF.

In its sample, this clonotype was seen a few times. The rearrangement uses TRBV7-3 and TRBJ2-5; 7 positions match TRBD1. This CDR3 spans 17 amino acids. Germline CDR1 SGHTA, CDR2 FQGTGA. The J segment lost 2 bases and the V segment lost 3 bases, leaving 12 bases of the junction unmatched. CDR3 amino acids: CASSFHADPGQQETQYF. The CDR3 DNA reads TGTGCCAGCAGCTTCCACGCGGATCCGGGACAGCAAGAGACCCAGTACTTC.